Detailed here is one T cell receptor beta chain. Antigen specificity is unknown. This entry is derived from a study of OX40 agonist ivuxolimab in advanced cancers. Study context: Under the entry rules, prior anti-PD-1, anti-PD-L1 or anti-CTLA-4 therapy was allowed, and about 40% had some. Notes on the study in general: Certain nonresponders likewise exhibited a low normalized T-cell clonal expansion. The average count of expanded clones was higher among CD8+ T cells than among CD4+. Blood T cells, both CD4+ and CD8+, expanded clonally by week 6 at 0.1 to 3.0 mg/kg.

This CDR3 spans 13 amino acids. The J segment lost 8 bases and the V segment lost 2 bases, leaving 2 bases of the junction unmatched. Germline CDR1 SGHAT, CDR2 FQNNGV. TCRdb's copy holds only in-frame clones and misses some; the assay was immunoSEQ multiplex PCR. The sample shows 50,000 to 65,000 clones, approximately 90% of them seen only once. Specimen: CD4+ or CD8+ T cells sorted from blood, collected in a trial of the OX40 agonist ivuxolimab. The source is an adult with an advanced solid tumor such as melanoma, head and neck, liver or kidney cancer. The chain uses TRBV11-2 and TRBJ1-1; 10 positions agree with TRBD1. CDR3 loop: CASSLWDRGEAFF. The CDR3 DNA follows: TGTGCCAGCAGCTTATGGGACAGGGGAGAAGCTTTCTTT. The full variable domain, its missing parts supplied by reference TRBV11-2 and TRBJ1-1, is EAGVAQSPRYKIIEKRQSVAFWCNPISGHATLYWYQQILGQGPKLLIQFQNNGVVDDSQLPKDRFSAERLKGVDSTLKIQPAKLEDSAVYLCASSLWDRGEAFFGQGTRLTVV.